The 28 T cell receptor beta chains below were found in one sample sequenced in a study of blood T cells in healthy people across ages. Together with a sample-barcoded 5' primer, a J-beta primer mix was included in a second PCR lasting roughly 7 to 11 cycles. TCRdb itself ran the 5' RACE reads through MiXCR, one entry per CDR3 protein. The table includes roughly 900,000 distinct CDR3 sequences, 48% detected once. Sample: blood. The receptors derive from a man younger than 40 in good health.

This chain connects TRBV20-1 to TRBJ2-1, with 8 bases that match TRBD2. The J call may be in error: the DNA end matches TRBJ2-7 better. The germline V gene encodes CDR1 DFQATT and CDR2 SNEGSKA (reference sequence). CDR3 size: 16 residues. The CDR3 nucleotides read TGCAGTGCTAGAGTTCGGGCGGGGGGATCCTACAATGAGCAGTACTTC. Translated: CSARVRAGGSYNEQYF.

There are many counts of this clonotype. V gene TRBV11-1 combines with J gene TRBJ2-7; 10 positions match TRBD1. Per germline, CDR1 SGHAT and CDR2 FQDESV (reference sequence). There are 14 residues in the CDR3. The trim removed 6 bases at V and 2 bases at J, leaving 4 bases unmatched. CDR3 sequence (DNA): TGTGCCAGCAGTAGGGACAGGGGAACCTACGAGCAGTACTTC. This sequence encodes CASSRDRGTYEQYF.

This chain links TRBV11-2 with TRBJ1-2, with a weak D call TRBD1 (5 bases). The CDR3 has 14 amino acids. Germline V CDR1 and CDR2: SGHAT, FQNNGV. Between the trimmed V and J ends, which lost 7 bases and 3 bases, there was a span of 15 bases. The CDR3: CASNGRGAHYGYTF. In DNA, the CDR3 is TGTGCCAGCAACGGCCGAGGGGCTCACTATGGCTACACCTTC.

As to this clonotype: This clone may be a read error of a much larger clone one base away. The CDR3 is CAGGTGPYEQYF. CDR3 in DNA: TGTGCCGGGGGGACGGGACCCTACGAGCAGTACTTC. The gene calls are TRBV30 and TRBJ2-7, with a tentative D call TRBD2 (6 bases). The CDR3 length is 12 residues. Looked up from germline, CDR1 is GTSNPN and CDR2 is SVGIG (reference sequence). Deletions cut 8 bases from V and 2 bases from J, with 13 bases between.

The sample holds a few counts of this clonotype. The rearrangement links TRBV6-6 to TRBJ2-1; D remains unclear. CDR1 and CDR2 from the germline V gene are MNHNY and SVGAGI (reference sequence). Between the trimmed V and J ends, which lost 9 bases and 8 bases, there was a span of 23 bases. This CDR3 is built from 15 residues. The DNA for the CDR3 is TGTGCCAGTTTCCTAGGAGTAGGACGTAAAGATGAGCAGTTCTTC. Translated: CASFLGVGRKDEQFF.

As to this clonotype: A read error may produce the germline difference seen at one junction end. As DNA, the CDR3 is TGCATTGCTAGAGATCGGGGGAGTGGCTACACCTTC. It codes for CIARDRGSGYTF. V is TRBV20-1 and J is TRBJ1-2; the D gene is possibly TRBD1 (5 bases). CDR1 is DFQATT and CDR2 is SNEGSKA in the germline V gene (reference sequence). The CDR3 loop spans 12 amino acids.

This CDR3 is CASSVVPTNSYEQYF. CDR3 nucleotide sequence: TGTGCCAGCAGCGTAGTACCAACAAACTCCTACGAGCAGTACTTC. The chain recombines TRBV9 with TRBJ2-7, with D unclear. The CDR3 has 15 residues. The V and J ends lost 0 bases and 0 bases respectively, with 10 bases between them. Germline V gene sequence: CDR1 SGDLS, CDR2 YYNGEE.

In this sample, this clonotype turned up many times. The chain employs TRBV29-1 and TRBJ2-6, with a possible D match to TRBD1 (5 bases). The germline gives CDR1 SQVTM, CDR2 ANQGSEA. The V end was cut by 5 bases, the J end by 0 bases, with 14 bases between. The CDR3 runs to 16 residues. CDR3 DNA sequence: TGCAGCGTTCAGACAGATGTAGACTCTGGGGCCAACGTCCTGACTTTC. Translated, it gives CSVQTDVDSGANVLTF. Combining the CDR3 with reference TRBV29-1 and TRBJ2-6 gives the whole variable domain SAVISQKPSRDICQRGTSLTIQCQVDSQVTMMFWYRQQPGQSLTLIATANQGSEATYESGFVIDKFPISRPNLTFSTLTVSNMSPEDSSIYLCSVQTDVDSGANVLTFGAGSRLTVL.

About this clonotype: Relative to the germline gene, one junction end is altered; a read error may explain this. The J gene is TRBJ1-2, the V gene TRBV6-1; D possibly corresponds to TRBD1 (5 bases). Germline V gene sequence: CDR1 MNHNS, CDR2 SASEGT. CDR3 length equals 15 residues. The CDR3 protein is CASSEWDGGNYGHTF. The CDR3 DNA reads TGTGCCAGCAGTGAATGGGACGGGGGTAACTATGGCCACACCTTC.

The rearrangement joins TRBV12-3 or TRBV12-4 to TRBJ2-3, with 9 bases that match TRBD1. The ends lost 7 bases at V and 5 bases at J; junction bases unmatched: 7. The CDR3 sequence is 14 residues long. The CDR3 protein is CASTQQGAGDTQYF. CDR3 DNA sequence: TGTGCCAGCACCCAACAGGGGGCGGGAGATACGCAGTATTTT.

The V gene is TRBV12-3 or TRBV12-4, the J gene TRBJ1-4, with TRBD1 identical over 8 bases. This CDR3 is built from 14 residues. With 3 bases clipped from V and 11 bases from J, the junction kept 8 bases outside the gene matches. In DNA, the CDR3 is TGTGCCAGCAGTTTCAGGCAGGGGGCGAGGAAACTGTTTTTT. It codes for CASSFRQGARKLFF.

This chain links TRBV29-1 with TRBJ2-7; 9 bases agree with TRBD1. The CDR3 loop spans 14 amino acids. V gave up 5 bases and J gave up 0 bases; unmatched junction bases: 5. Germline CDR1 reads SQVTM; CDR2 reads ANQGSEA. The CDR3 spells CSVILGQGSYEQYF. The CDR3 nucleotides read TGCAGCGTTATACTGGGACAGGGCTCCTACGAGCAGTACTTC.

The CDR3 DNA sequence: TGTGCCAGCAGCGTCAAACCGGGACAGGAAATTTGGAACACTGAAGCTTTCTTT. Its protein is CASSVKPGQEIWNTEAFF. The rearrangement links TRBV9 to TRBJ1-1; TRBD1 matches at 8 bases. Germline V CDR1 and CDR2: SGDLS, YYNGEE. The CDR3 sequence is 18 residues long. V was clipped by 2 bases and J by 1 base; unmatched bases: 13.

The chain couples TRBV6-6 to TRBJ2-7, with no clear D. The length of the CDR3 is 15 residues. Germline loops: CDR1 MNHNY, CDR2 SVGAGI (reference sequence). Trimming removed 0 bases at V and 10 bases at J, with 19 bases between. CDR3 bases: TGTGCCAGCAGTTACTCGCCGGACCCCTCGGAGATCCAGTACTTC. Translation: CASSYSPDPSEIQYF.

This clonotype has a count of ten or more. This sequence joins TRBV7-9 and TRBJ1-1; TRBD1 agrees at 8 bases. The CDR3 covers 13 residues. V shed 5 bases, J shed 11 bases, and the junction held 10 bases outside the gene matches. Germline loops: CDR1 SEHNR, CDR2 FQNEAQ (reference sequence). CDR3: CASSVGTGPTAFF. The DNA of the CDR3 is TGTGCCAGCAGCGTCGGGACAGGTCCAACGGCTTTCTTT.

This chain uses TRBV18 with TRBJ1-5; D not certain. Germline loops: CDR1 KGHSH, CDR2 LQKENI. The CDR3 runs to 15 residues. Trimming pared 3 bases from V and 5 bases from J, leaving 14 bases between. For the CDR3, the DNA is TGTGCCAGCTCACCGACGGTCGGGAAGGATCAGCCCCAGCATTTT. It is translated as CASSPTVGKDQPQHF. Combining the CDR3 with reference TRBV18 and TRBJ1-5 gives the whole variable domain NAGVMQNPRHLVRRRGQEARLRCSPMKGHSHVYWYRQLPEEGLKFMVYLQKENIIDESGMPKERFSAEFPKEGPSILRIQQVVRGDSAAYFCASSPTVGKDQPQHFGDGTRLSIL.

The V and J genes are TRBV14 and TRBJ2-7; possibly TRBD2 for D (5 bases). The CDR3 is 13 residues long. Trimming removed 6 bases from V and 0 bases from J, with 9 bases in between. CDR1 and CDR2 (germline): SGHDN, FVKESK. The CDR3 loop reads CASSRELSYEQYF. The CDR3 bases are TGTGCCAGCAGTCGGGAACTCTCCTACGAGCAGTACTTC.

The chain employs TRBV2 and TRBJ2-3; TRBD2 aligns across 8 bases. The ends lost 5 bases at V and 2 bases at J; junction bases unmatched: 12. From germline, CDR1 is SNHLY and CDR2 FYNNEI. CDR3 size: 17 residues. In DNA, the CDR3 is TGTGCCAGCAGTTTCTCCCCCGGGGGGGGGTACACAGATACGCAGTATTTT. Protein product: CASSFSPGGGYTDTQYF. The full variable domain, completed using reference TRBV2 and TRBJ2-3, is EPEVTQTPSHQVTQMGQEVILRCVPISNHLYFYWYRQILGQKVEFLVSFYNNEISEKSEIFDDQFSVERPDGSNFTLKIRSTKLEDSAMYFCASSFSPGGGYTDTQYFGPGTRLTVL.

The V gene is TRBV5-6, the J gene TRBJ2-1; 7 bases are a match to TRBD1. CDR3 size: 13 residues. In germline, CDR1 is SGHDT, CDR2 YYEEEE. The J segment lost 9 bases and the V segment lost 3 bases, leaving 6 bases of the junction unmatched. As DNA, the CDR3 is TGTGCCAGCAGCTACGACAGGGCTGTTGAGCAGTTCTTC. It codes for CASSYDRAVEQFF.

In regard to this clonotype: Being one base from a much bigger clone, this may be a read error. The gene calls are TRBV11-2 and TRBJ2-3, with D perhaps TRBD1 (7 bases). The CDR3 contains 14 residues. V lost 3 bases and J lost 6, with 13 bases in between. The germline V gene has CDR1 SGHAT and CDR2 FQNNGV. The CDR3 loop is CASSFRRGRDTQYF. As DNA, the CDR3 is TGTGCCAGCAGCTTCCGCAGGGGGAGGGATACGCAGTATTTT.

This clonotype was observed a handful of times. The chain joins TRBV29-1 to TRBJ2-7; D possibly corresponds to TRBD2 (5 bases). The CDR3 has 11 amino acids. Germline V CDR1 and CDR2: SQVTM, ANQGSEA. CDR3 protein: CRERLYNEQYF. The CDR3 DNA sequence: TGCAGGGAGCGACTATACAATGAGCAGTACTTC.

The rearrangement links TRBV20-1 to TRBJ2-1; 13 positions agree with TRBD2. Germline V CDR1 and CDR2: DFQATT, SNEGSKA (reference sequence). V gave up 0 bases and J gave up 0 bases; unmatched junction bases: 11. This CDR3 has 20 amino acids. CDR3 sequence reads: CSARDLGGLAGRSSYNEQFF. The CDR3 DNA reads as TGCAGTGCTAGAGATCTTGGGGGACTAGCGGGGCGCAGCTCCTACAATGAGCAGTTCTTC.

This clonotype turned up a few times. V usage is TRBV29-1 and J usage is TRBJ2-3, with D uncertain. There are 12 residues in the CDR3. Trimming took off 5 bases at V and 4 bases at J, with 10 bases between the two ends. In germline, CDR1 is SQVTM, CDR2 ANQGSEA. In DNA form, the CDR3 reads TGCAGCGTTCGTTTCGGACCAGATACGCAGTATTTT. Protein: CSVRFGPDTQYF.

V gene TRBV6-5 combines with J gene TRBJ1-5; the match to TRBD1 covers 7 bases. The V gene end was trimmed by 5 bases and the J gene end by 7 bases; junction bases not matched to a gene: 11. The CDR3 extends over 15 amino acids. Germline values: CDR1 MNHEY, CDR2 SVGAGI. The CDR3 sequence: CASSGGGGAGQPQHF. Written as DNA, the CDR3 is TGTGCCAGCAGTGGGGGAGGGGGCGCGGGACAGCCCCAGCATTTT.

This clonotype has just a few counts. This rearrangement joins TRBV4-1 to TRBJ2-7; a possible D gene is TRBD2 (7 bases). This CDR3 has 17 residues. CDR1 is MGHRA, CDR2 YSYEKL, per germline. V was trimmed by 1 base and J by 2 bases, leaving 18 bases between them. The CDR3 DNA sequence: TGCGCCAGCAGCCAAGGGGGGGGACACGGGTTGACCTACGAGCAGTACTTC. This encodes CASSQGGGHGLTYEQYF.

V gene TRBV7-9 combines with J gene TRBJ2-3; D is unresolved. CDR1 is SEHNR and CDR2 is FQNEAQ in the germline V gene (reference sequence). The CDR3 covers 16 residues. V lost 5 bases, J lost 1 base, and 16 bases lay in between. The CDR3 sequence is CASSPPLRLGTDTQYF. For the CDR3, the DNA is TGTGCCAGCAGCCCACCGCTAAGACTCGGCACAGATACGCAGTATTTT.

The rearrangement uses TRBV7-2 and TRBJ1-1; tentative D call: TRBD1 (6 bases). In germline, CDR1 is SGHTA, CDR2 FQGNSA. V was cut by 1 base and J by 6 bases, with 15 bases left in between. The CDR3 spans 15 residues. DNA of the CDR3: TGTGCCAGCAGCTTAGATCCAGGGGCGGGGGCTGAAGCTTTCTTT. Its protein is CASSLDPGAGAEAFF.

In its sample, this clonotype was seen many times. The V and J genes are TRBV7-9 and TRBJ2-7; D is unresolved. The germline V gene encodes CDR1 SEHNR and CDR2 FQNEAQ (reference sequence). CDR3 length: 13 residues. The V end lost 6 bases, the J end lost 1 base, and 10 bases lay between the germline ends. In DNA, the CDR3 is TGTGCCAGCAGTTCGGGCGCATCCTACGAGCAGTACTTC. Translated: CASSSGASYEQYF.